This T cell receptor beta chain comes out of a study of blood T cell repertoires in COVID-19. Sequenced by immunoSEQ multiplex PCR; TCRdb stores in-frame clones only, minus some. Among 150,000 or so clones listed, 87% were seen once. Concerning this clone itself: Other DNA sequences of this sample code for an identical CDR3.

This CDR3 is 15 amino acids long. Germline V gene sequence: CDR1 SGDLS, CDR2 YYNGEE. Trimming shortened V by 2 bases and J by 2 bases, and 13 bases separated the two germline ends. The chain combines TRBV9 with TRBJ1-1; D perhaps matches TRBD1 (6 bases). The sequenced material came from peripheral blood. This receptor was taken from a human donor in a cohort sampled during active COVID-19. This CDR3 reads CASSVGGRLNTEAFF. The CDR3 DNA is TGTGCCAGCAGCGTGGGGGGGCGGCTAAACACTGAAGCTTTCTTT.